The rows below give T cell receptor beta chains drawn from one sample of a study of blood T cell repertoires in COVID-19. Clones were read by immunoSEQ multiplex PCR, and TCRdb kept only the in-frame ones, dropping some. The sample contains about 270,000 clones, 85% of which appear only once. Sequenced sample: PBMCs or T cells enriched from blood (not recorded which). These receptors all stem from a woman aged 50 to 60 with acute COVID-19. The CDR3 runs from the conserved cysteine through the conserved F or W. D genes are given only for firm matches. Not every row has a clone size; where given, it reads once, few, many or a size class.

TRBV30	10	NA	TRBJ1-4	NA	CALGREKLFF	TGTGCCCTAGGGAGGGAAAAACTGTTTTTT
TRBV5-1	16	TRBD2	TRBJ2-3	NA	CASSLPLAGNADTQYF	TGCGCCAGCAGCTTGCCACTAGCGGGAAACGCAGATACGCAGTATTTT
TRBV19	13	TRBD1	TRBJ1-5	NA	CASTWDSNQPQHF	TGTGCCAGTACGTGGGACAGTAATCAGCCCCAGCATTTT
TRBV19	15	TRBD1	TRBJ1-2	NA	CASSLKDRGNYGYTF	TGTGCCAGTAGTCTCAAGGACAGGGGAAACTATGGCTACACCTTC
TRBV27	17	NA	TRBJ1-2	NA	CASSDGDGTISTYGYTF	TGTGCCAGCAGTGATGGAGACGGAACGATAAGCACCTATGGCTACACCTTC
TRBV29-1	15	TRBD1	TRBJ2-7	NA	CSVEDRQGSHYEQYF	TGCAGCGTTGAAGACCGACAGGGGTCTCACTACGAGCAGTACTTC
TRBV19	17	NA	TRBJ1-4	NA	CASSIEIWGTTNEKLFF	TGTGCCAGTAGTATAGAGATCTGGGGCACCACTAATGAAAAACTGTTTTTT
TRBV7-2	16	TRBD2	TRBJ2-5	NA	CASSSWTSGGVETQYF	TGTGCCAGCAGCTCCTGGACTAGCGGGGGGGTGGAGACCCAGTACTTC
TRBV13	15	NA	TRBJ1-1	NA	CASSLVSRGFTEAFF	TGTGCCAGCAGCTTAGTTTCAAGGGGATTCACTGAAGCTTTCTTT
TRBV18	13	NA	TRBJ1-1	NA	CASSPGSHTEAFF	TGTGCCAGCTCGCCTGGGAGCCACACTGAAGCTTTCTTT
TRBV30	15	NA	TRBJ1-5	NA	CAWSVTGISNQPQHF	TGTGCCTGGAGTGTAACAGGGATAAGCAATCAGCCCCAGCATTTT
TRBV5-1	13	TRBD1	TRBJ1-2	NA	CASSLQGATGYTF	TGCGCCAGCAGCCTGCAGGGGGCGACTGGCTACACCTTC
TRBV27	14	NA	TRBJ1-5	few	CASSLTWEGQPQHF	TGTGCCAGCAGTTTAACCTGGGAGGGACAGCCCCAGCATTTT
TRBV11-3	13	NA	TRBJ1-1	NA	CASSLGPNTEAFF	TGTGCCAGCAGCTTGGGGCCAAACACTGAAGCTTTCTTT
TRBV7-2	15	NA	TRBJ1-5	NA	CASSLVSAGDQPQHF	TGTGCCAGCAGCTTAGTATCGGCAGGGGATCAGCCCCAGCATTTT
TRBV5-1	15	TRBD1	TRBJ1-1	NA	CASNGQGSPGAEAFF	TGCGCCAGCAACGGACAGGGATCCCCTGGTGCTGAAGCTTTCTTT
TRBV7-9	14	TRBD1	TRBJ2-7	NA	CASSYTGGPYEQYF	TGTGCCAGCAGTTATACAGGGGGTCCCTACGAGCAGTACTTC
TRBV9	15	NA	TRBJ1-2	NA	CASSSERRAPPGYTF	TGTGCCAGCAGCTCTGAGCGGAGGGCCCCACCTGGCTACACCTTC
TRBV27	12	TRBD1	TRBJ1-1	NA	CASSFTGTGSVF	TGTGCCAGCAGTTTTACCGGGACAGGCTCCGTCTTT
TRBV15	16	TRBD2	TRBJ2-1	NA	CATSRDGGVSYNEQFF	TGTGCCACCAGCAGAGATGGGGGGGTCTCCTACAATGAGCAGTTCTTC
TRBV7-2	15	TRBD2	TRBJ2-1	NA	CASSPPGLAVNEQFF	TGTGCCAGCAGCCCACCGGGACTAGCGGTAAATGAGCAGTTCTTC
TRBV5-6	16	NA	TRBJ2-2	NA	CASRSLRRPNTGELFF	TGTGCCAGCAGGAGTTTGCGCCGCCCGAACACCGGGGAGCTGTTTTTT
TRBV28	15	NA	TRBJ2-1	NA	CASSPPGSSYNEQFF	TGTGCCAGCAGTCCACCCGGGAGCTCCTACAATGAGCAGTTCTTC
TRBV19	14	TRBD1	TRBJ1-1	NA	CASTPRPGTAEAFF	TGTGCCAGTACCCCCCGTCCTGGGACAGCTGAAGCTTTCTTT
TRBV9	17	NA	TRBJ2-3	few	CASSVAGSGHSTDTQYF	TGTGCCAGCAGCGTAGCTGGTAGCGGACATAGCACAGATACGCAGTATTTT
TRBV7-9	17	NA	TRBJ2-1	NA	CASSLTQGLLSYNEQFF	TGTGCCAGCAGCCTAACTCAGGGGCTCCTTTCCTACAATGAGCAGTTCTTC
TRBV5-1	15	NA	TRBJ1-2	NA	CASSSMAGDGYGYTF	TGCGCCAGCAGCTCGATGGCAGGGGACGGCTATGGCTACACCTTC
TRBV4-3	16	TRBD2	TRBJ2-5	NA	CASSHGGTSGGETQYF	TGCGCCAGCAGCCACGGCGGGACTAGCGGGGGGGAGACCCAGTACTTC
TRBV9	19	TRBD2	TRBJ2-5	NA	CASSAAPGTSGGARETQYF	TGTGCCAGCAGCGCCGCTCCCGGGACTAGCGGGGGGGCCAGGGAGACCCAGTACTTC
TRBV3-1/TRBV3-2	17	NA	TRBJ2-5	NA	CASSQDRTARIKETQYF	TGTGCCAGCAGCCAAGATAGGACAGCAAGGATAAAAGAGACCCAGTACTTC
TRBV7-9	14	TRBD1	TRBJ1-6	NA	CASSPGQGGSPLHF	TGTGCCAGCAGCCCTGGACAGGGGGGTTCACCCCTCCACTTT
TRBV7-2	15	NA	TRBJ1-2	NA	CASSSSPLTNYGYTF	TGTGCCAGCAGCTCTAGCCCCCTAACTAACTATGGCTACACCTTC
TRBV19	13	TRBD1	TRBJ1-2	NA	CASCDREVGGYTF	TGTGCCAGTTGTGACAGGGAGGTAGGGGGCTACACCTTC
TRBV5-8	15	NA	TRBJ2-1	many	CASSPRGASYNEQFF	TGTGCCAGCAGCCCCCGGGGGGCATCCTACAATGAGCAGTTCTTC
TRBV2	13	NA	TRBJ2-7	NA	CASSPWRSYEQYF	TGTGCCAGCAGCCCCTGGAGATCCTACGAGCAGTACTTC
TRBV4-1	14	NA	TRBJ1-2	NA	CASSQDYGGYGYTF	TGCGCCAGCAGCCAAGATTACGGCGGCTATGGCTACACCTTC
TRBV5-1	12	NA	TRBJ1-2	NA	CASSEDSYGYTF	TGCGCCAGCAGCGAAGACAGCTATGGCTACACCTTC
TRBV7-9	15	NA	TRBJ1-1	NA	CASSGGESLNTEAFF	TGTGCCAGCAGCGGAGGTGAGTCACTGAACACTGAAGCTTTCTTT
TRBV19	14	NA	TRBJ1-2	NA	CASSIFVGNYGYTF	TGTGCCAGTAGTATTTTCGTCGGTAACTATGGCTACACCTTC
TRBV7-2	14	NA	TRBJ2-5	NA	CASSFNSPQETQYF	TGTGCCAGCAGCTTCAATAGCCCGCAAGAGACCCAGTACTTC
TRBV5-5	13	NA	TRBJ1-2	once	CASSFSGSDGYTF	TGTGCCAGCAGCTTTTCGGGGAGCGATGGCTACACCTTC